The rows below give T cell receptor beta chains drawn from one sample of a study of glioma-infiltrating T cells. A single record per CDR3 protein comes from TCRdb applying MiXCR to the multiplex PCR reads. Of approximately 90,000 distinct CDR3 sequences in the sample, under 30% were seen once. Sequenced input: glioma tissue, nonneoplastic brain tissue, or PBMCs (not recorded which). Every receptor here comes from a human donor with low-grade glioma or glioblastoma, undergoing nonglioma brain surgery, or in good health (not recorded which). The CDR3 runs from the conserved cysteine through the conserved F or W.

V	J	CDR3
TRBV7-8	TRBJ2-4	CASSASGVAKNIQYF
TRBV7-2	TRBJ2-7	CASSLSSPYEQYF
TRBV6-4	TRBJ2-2	CASSRGSTDGELFF
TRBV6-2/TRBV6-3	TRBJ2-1	CASSYPNEQFF
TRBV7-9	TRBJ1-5	CASSLGDRGPNQPQHF
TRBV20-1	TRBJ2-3	CSARDQGRKAGGRDTQYF
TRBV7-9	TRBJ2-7	CASEAGYEQYF
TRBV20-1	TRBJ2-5	CSARPTSGVQETQYF
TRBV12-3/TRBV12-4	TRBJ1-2	CASSATPEDYGYTF
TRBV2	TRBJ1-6	CASSPQWGLSYNSPLHF
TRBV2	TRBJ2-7	CATGERGSYEQYF
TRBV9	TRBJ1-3	CASSVDSGNTIYF
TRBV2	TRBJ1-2	CSSTVQGSNGYTF
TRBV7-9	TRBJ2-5	CASSLAGVKETQYF
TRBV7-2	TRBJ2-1	CASSSIYNEQLF
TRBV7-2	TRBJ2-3	CASSIGLAGRTDTQYF
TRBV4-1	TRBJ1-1	CASSPGQGTMNTEAFF
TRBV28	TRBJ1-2	CASSFSGGVGYTF
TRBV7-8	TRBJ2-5	CASTPRRREETQYF
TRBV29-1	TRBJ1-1	CSVEKGDRGRWDTEAFF
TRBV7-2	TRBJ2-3	CASSLFGENTQYF
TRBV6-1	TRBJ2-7	CASSSPGGWNYEQYF
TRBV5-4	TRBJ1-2	CASSLDRGYGYTF
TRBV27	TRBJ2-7	CASSLRDILPYEQYF
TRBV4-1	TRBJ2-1	CASSRRGGNNEQFF
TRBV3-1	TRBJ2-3	CASSPGGGTDTQYF
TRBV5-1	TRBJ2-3	CASSPEREVTDTQYF
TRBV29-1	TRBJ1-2	CSAYWGDYGYTF
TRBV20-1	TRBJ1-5	CSALTGTGYWKNQPQHF
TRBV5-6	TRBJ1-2	CASSLGPANYGYTF
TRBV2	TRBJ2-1	CASTSERLGKSGPFF
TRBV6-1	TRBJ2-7	CASSYNPGPGYEQYF
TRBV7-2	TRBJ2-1	CASSLELAGGSNEQFF
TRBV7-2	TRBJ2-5	CAGSLAGQGKETQYF
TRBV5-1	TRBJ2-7	CASSPDGSYEQYF
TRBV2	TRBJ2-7	CASSVREKYEQYF
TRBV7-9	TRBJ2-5	CASSLSGGQYF
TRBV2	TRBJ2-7	CASSPSGLAKQYF
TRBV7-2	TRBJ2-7	CASSPTAQGSYEQYF
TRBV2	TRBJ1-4	CASSSRGQGGEKLFF
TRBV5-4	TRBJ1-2	CASSAEYGSSGYTF
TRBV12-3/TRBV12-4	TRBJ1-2	CASSFRQTPYGYTF
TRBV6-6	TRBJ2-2	CASSYGGTGKTGELFF
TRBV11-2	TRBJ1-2	CASSSRQGYGYTF
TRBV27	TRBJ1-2	CASSLRGAGYGYTF
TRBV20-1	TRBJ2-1	CSAKTSGGPPSYNEQFF
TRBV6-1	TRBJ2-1	CASSTPQGREQFF
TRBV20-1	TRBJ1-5	CSAKSIFGGYQPQHF
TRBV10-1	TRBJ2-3	CASSDPAGAPLVDTQYF
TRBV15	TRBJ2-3	CATSTRAGGDTQYF
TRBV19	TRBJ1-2	CASRLVGNYGYTF
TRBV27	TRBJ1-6	CASSFRGPQFSPLHF
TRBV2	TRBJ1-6	CASSTTTTAPLHF
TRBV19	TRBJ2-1	CASFSGLYNEQFF